This T cell receptor (beta chain) was sequenced for a study of blood T cell repertoires in COVID-19. Study background: Researchers got acute and convalescent COVID-19 samples from the United States, Italy and Spain.

The table came from immunoSEQ multiplex PCR; TCRdb's copy has only in-frame clones and leaves some out. The sample lists tens of thousands of clones; around nine tenths were seen once. The CDR3 runs 12 residues. V lost 2 bases to trimming and J lost 8 bases, with 6 bases between them. CDR1 and CDR2 (germline): MNHEY, SVGEGT. Specimen: peripheral blood. The chain employs TRBV6-2 or TRBV6-3 and TRBJ1-4; D not resolved. This receptor was obtained from a human donor in a cohort sampled during active COVID-19. Written as DNA, the CDR3 is TGTGCCAGCAGTTACGTTCCGGAAAAACTGTTTTTT. Protein sequence: CASSYVPEKLFF.